Sequencing of this TCR beta chain was carried out in a study of control samples from healthy donors and cancer patients. Assay: immunoSEQ multiplex PCR; the TCRdb copy retains only in-frame clones and omits some. The sample holds approximately 100,000 clones, almost 85% seen once. Trimming removed 6 bases at V and 6 bases at J, with 11 bases between. The germline V gene encodes CDR1 LNHDA and CDR2 SQIVND (reference sequence). The CDR3 runs 12 residues. The gene calls are TRBV19 and TRBJ1-2; D is uncertain. Sequenced: blood. The sequence came from a man aged 55 to 69 in good health. CDR3 DNA sequence: TGTGCCAGTAGACAGTACTGGGATGGCTACACCTTC. Translation: CASRQYWDGYTF.